The sequence of this T cell receptor (beta chain) was determined in a study of cytomegalovirus exposure and HLA in healthy donors. PCR was performed using 60 Vbeta and 13 Jbeta primers. Profiled with immunoSEQ multiplex PCR; TCRdb holds only in-frame clones, not every one. The sample records about 88,000 clones, around 89% being singletons. The CDR3 extends over 17 amino acids. Germline V lookup: CDR1 SGHDT, CDR2 YYEEEE. J lost 8 bases, V lost 1 base, and 14 bases had no gene match. V is TRBV5-6 and J is TRBJ2-2; TRBD2 aligns across 7 bases. Sequenced input: PBMCs. The sequence was collected from a man aged 18 to 29 in good health and CMV-seronegative. Here the CDR3 DNA reads TGTGCCAGCAGCTTGAAGGGTGGGAGGGCCCTGCCTGGGGAGCTGTTTTTT. Encoded protein: CASSLKGGRALPGELFF.